A single sample gave rise to the 23 T cell receptor beta chains below, sequenced in a study of cytomegalovirus exposure and HLA in healthy donors. Primers for the PCR totalled 60 Vbeta and 13 Jbeta. Only in-frame clones appear in the TCRdb table, and some are missing; sequencing was by immunoSEQ multiplex PCR. The sample has fewer than 200,000 clones, roughly 80% seen once. The sample comprised PBMCs. The receptors stem from a man younger than 40 in good health and CMV-seronegative.

This clone was observed a few times. The V call is TRBV9, the J call TRBJ2-3; 7 nucleotides agree with TRBD1. Germline V gene data show CDR1 as SGDLS and CDR2 as YYNGEE. CDR3 length: 14 residues. V dropped 3 bases and J dropped 3; count of bases not matched to a gene: 4. CDR3: CASSEGQWTDTQYF. CDR3 nucleotides: TGTGCCAGCAGCGAGGGACAGTGGACAGATACGCAGTATTTT.

This clone has at least ten counts. J is TRBJ2-7 and V is TRBV25-1, with TRBD1 identical over 7 bases. V was clipped by 2 bases and J by 3 bases; unmatched bases: 10. Looked up from germline, CDR1 is MGHDK and CDR2 is SYGVNS. The CDR3 has 16 amino acids. DNA for the CDR3: TGTGCCAGCAGTGAACCCGGGACAGACTTAAACTACGAGCAGTACTTC. This gives the protein CASSEPGTDLNYEQYF.

This clone appeared a single time. V is TRBV5-6 and J is TRBJ2-1, with a tentative D call TRBD1 (5 bases). The ends were cut back, 4 bases at V and 4 bases at J, with 9 bases in the middle. Per the germline V gene, CDR1 is SGHDT and CDR2 is YYEEEE. The CDR3 has 13 residues. As DNA, the CDR3 is TGTGCCAGCAGCCGAGACAGTTACAATGAGCAGTTCTTC. As protein: CASSRDSYNEQFF. The full variable domain, with the rest looked up from reference TRBV5-6 and TRBJ2-1, is DAGVTQSPTHLIKTRGQQVTLRCSPKSGHDTVSWYQQALGQGPQFIFQYYEEEERQRGNFPDRFSGHQFPNYSSELNVNALLLGDSALYLCASSRDSYNEQFFGPGTRLTVL.

V and J are TRBV15 and TRBJ2-1, with 11 bases fitting TRBD2. The CDR3 is made up of 17 amino acids. CDR1 is LNHNV and CDR2 is YYDKDF in the germline V gene (reference sequence). V trimming: 0 bases; J trimming: 9 bases; junction bases outside the gene matches: 10. CDR3 coding DNA: TGTGCCACCAGCAGAGATGGGCTAGCGGGAGGAGGGTTTGAGCAGTTCTTC. Amino acids: CATSRDGLAGGGFEQFF. Combining the CDR3 with reference TRBV15 and TRBJ2-1 gives the whole variable domain DAMVIQNPRYQVTQFGKPVTLSCSQTLNHNVMYWYQQKSSQAPKLLFHYYDKDFNNEADTPDNFQSRRPNTSFCFLDIRSPGLGDTAMYLCATSRDGLAGGGFEQFFGPGTRLTVL.

In this sample, this clone turned up a few times. This chain joins TRBV30 and TRBJ2-1; the D gene is possibly TRBD2 (5 bases). Trimming stripped 4 bases from V and 0 bases from J, with 10 bases between. CDR3 length equals 14 residues. Germline V gene data show CDR1 as GTSNPN and CDR2 as SVGIG (reference sequence). CDR3: CAWNGGRSYNEQFF. The CDR3 DNA sequence: TGTGCCTGGAACGGCGGGCGCTCCTACAATGAGCAGTTCTTC.

The chain recombines TRBV9 with TRBJ2-3; 9 bases match TRBD2. The germline CDR1 and CDR2 sequences are SGDLS and YYNGEE. The V segment lost 0 bases and the J segment 4 bases; nucleotides outside the gene matches: 18. The CDR3 length is 20 residues. In DNA form, the CDR3 reads TGTGCCAGCAGCGTAGCTCTTGCCTCCGAGGGCGGGGGGGCGCCAGATACGCAGTATTTT. This codes for CASSVALASEGGGAPDTQYF.

The rearrangement links TRBV6-5 to TRBJ2-3; D might be TRBD1 (5 bases). From germline, CDR1 is MNHEY and CDR2 SVGAGI. This CDR3 has 13 residues. V lost 5 bases and J 4 bases, leaving 10 bases between the germline ends. In DNA, the CDR3 is TGTGCCAGCAGTAAGCCAGGGCCAGATACGCAGTATTTT. Amino acids: CASSKPGPDTQYF.

In this sample, this clone turned up a few times. The V call is TRBV28, the J call TRBJ1-2, with 9 nucleotides matching TRBD1. The CDR3 loop spans 13 amino acids. V dropped 7 bases and J dropped 8; count of bases not matched to a gene: 8. Per germline, CDR1 MDHEN and CDR2 SYDVKM. CDR3 bases: TGTGCCAGCATTATACAGGGGGCGCGGGGCTACACCTTC. Encoded protein: CASIIQGARGYTF.

V is TRBV28 and J is TRBJ2-7, with 9 bases matching TRBD1. Per germline, CDR1 MDHEN and CDR2 SYDVKM. V lost 2 bases, J lost 4 bases, and 3 bases stayed unmatched. The CDR3 sequence is 14 residues long. CDR3 DNA sequence: TGTGCCAGCAGTTTAGACAGGGGGGTTTACGAGCAGTACTTC. Encoded protein: CASSLDRGVYEQYF.

The chain combines TRBV2 with TRBJ1-2; 11 bases fit TRBD1. V lost 3 bases, J lost 6 bases, and 6 bases stayed unmatched. The CDR3 covers 15 residues. Per the germline V gene, CDR1 is SNHLY and CDR2 is FYNNEI. The DNA for the CDR3 is TGTGCCAGCAGTGAGGGAGGACAGGGGGCGAATGGCTACACCTTC. It encodes CASSEGGQGANGYTF. The full variable domain, with the rest looked up from reference TRBV2 and TRBJ1-2, is EPEVTQTPSHQVTQMGQEVILRCVPISNHLYFYWYRQILGQKVEFLVSFYNNEISEKSEIFDDQFSVERPDGSNFTLKIRSTKLEDSAMYFCASSEGGQGANGYTFGSGTRLTVV.

The chain recombines TRBV9 with TRBJ1-2; D is unclear. This CDR3 is 15 amino acids long. Germline assignment: CDR1 SGDLS and CDR2 YYNGEE. V shed 0 bases and J shed 3 bases, with 12 bases lying between them. CDR3 in DNA: TGTGCCAGCAGCGTAGCAGCGGGTTTGGACTATGGCTACACCTTC. Amino acids: CASSVAAGLDYGYTF.

The chain recombines TRBV30 with TRBJ1-6, with a possible D match to TRBD1 (5 bases). Germline values: CDR1 GTSNPN, CDR2 SVGIG (reference sequence). V was trimmed by 4 bases and J by 3 bases, leaving 13 bases between them. The CDR3 spans 15 residues. The CDR3 nucleotides are TGTGCCTGGAACCCAGGGATTCACTATAATTCACCCCTCCACTTT. Translated, it gives CAWNPGIHYNSPLHF.

This clone was observed once. This rearrangement joins TRBV28 to TRBJ1-5; D is undetermined. The CDR3 has 11 residues. CDR1 is MDHEN, CDR2 SYDVKM, per germline. V was cut by 3 bases and J by 7 bases, with 4 bases left in between. The CDR3 spells CASSFPQPQHF. CDR3 nucleotides: TGTGCCAGCAGTTTCCCACAGCCCCAGCATTTT.

This clone was counted once. The chain links TRBV30 to TRBJ1-6, with TRBD1 as a possible D gene (6 bases). There are 13 residues in the CDR3. V gave up 4 bases and J gave up 8 bases, with 12 bases separating them. Germline CDR1 and CDR2: GTSNPN and SVGIG (reference sequence). CDR3 sequence: CAWTSQGDSPLHF. CDR3 coding DNA: TGTGCCTGGACTTCACAGGGAGATTCACCCCTCCACTTT. Looking up the rest from reference TRBV30 and TRBJ1-6 gives the full variable domain: SQTIHQWPATLVQPVGSPLSLECTVEGTSNPNLYWYRQAAGRGLQLLFYSVGIGQISSEVPQNLSASRPQDRQFILSSKKLLLSDSGFYLCAWTSQGDSPLHFGNGTRLTVT.

The genes are TRBV5-1 and TRBJ2-1; 9 positions match TRBD2. CDR3 length: 17 amino acids. Germline V lookup: CDR1 SGHRS, CDR2 YFSETQ. V lost 0 bases, J lost 0 bases, and 4 bases stayed unmatched. The CDR3 nucleotides are TGCGCCAGCAGCTTGGCCCTAGCGGGAAGCTCCTACAATGAGCAGTTCTTC. Translated: CASSLALAGSSYNEQFF. The whole variable domain, remainder taken from reference TRBV5-1 and TRBJ2-1, is KAGVTQTPRYLIKTRGQQVTLSCSPISGHRSVSWYQQTPGQGLQFLFEYFSETQRNKGNFPGRFSGRQFSNSRSEMNVSTLELGDSALYLCASSLALAGSSYNEQFFGPGTRLTVL.

V usage is TRBV27 and J usage is TRBJ2-4; 7 positions match TRBD1. Germline V gene lookup returns CDR1 MNHEY and CDR2 SMNVEV (reference sequence). The CDR3 spans 16 residues. With V trimmed by 1 base and J by 4 bases, 7 bases remained unmatched. CDR3 residues: CASSLYTGTEKNIQYF. DNA for the CDR3: TGTGCCAGCAGTTTATACACCGGGACAGAGAAAAACATTCAGTACTTC.

A remark on this clone: At one end the junction does not follow the germline gene, possibly because of a read error. The V call is TRBV13, the J call TRBJ1-1; D ambiguous. The CDR3 spans 13 residues. Germline V gene sequence: CDR1 PRHDT, CDR2 FYEKMQ (reference sequence). CDR3 amino acids: CTSSLGAATEAFF. Written as DNA, the CDR3 is TGTACCAGCAGCTTAGGAGCGGCCACTGAAGCTTTCTTT.

The chain carries TRBV30 and TRBJ2-7; 11 nucleotides agree with TRBD2. The germline V gene has CDR1 GTSNPN and CDR2 SVGIG (reference sequence). The V and J ends lost 3 bases and 2 bases, in that order; junction bases with no gene match: 3. The CDR3 runs to 14 residues. CDR3 loop: CAWRTSGTTYEQYF. The CDR3 DNA sequence: TGTGCCTGGAGGACTAGCGGGACGACCTACGAGCAGTACTTC. Supplemented by reference TRBV30 and TRBJ2-7, the full variable domain reads SQTIHQWPATLVQPVGSPLSLECTVEGTSNPNLYWYRQAAGRGLQLLFYSVGIGQISSEVPQNLSASRPQDRQFILSSKKLLLSDSGFYLCAWRTSGTTYEQYFGPGTRLTVT.

V gene TRBV5-1 combines with J gene TRBJ2-3, with 9 bases aligning to TRBD2. V lost 5 bases to trimming and J lost 2 bases; unmatched junction nucleotides: 3. The germline CDR1 and CDR2 sequences are SGHRS and YFSETQ. This CDR3 comprises 14 residues. The DNA for the CDR3 is TGCGCCAGCAGTGCGGGGGGGTTCACAGATACGCAGTATTTT. Translating gives CASSAGGFTDTQYF.

The chain employs TRBV19 and TRBJ2-5; tentatively, D is TRBD2 (5 bases). The V end was cut by 5 bases, the J end by 5 bases, with 15 bases between. The CDR3 has 14 residues. Per germline, CDR1 LNHDA and CDR2 SQIVND (reference sequence). The CDR3 DNA sequence: TGTGCCAGTAGTCCACTCCGGGAAGAGGAGACCCAGTACTTC. Translated: CASSPLREEETQYF.

The CDR3 spells CASIRGSGQGRGQPQHF. The DNA of the CDR3 is TGTGCCAGCATCCGGGGATCGGGACAGGGGAGAGGACAGCCCCAGCATTTT. This rearrangement joins TRBV28 to TRBJ1-5; TRBD1 matches at 10 bases. V dropped 7 bases and J dropped 7; count of bases not matched to a gene: 16. The CDR3 covers 17 residues. Germline-derived CDR1 and CDR2 are MDHEN and SYDVKM.

This clone appeared a single time. Here the CDR3 reads CASSGHRGQAYEQYF. CDR3 sequence (DNA): TGTGCCAGCAGTGGCCACAGGGGACAGGCCTACGAGCAGTACTTC. The chain joins TRBV6-1 to TRBJ2-7, with TRBD1 matching 8 bases. The CDR3 contains 15 residues. CDR1 is MNHNS, CDR2 SASEGT, per germline. V lost 4 bases to trimming and J lost 2 bases; unmatched junction nucleotides: 7.

This clone was counted only a few times. The chain has TRBV6-6 and TRBJ2-1, with TRBD1 matching over 7 bases. CDR1 and CDR2 from the germline V gene are MNHNY and SVGAGI (reference sequence). J gave up 5 bases and V 0 bases, and 7 bases lay outside the gene matches. CDR3 length equals 16 residues. The chain's CDR3 is CASSYSKQGMDNEQFF. The CDR3 DNA sequence: TGTGCCAGCAGTTACTCGAAACAGGGGATGGACAATGAGCAGTTCTTC.